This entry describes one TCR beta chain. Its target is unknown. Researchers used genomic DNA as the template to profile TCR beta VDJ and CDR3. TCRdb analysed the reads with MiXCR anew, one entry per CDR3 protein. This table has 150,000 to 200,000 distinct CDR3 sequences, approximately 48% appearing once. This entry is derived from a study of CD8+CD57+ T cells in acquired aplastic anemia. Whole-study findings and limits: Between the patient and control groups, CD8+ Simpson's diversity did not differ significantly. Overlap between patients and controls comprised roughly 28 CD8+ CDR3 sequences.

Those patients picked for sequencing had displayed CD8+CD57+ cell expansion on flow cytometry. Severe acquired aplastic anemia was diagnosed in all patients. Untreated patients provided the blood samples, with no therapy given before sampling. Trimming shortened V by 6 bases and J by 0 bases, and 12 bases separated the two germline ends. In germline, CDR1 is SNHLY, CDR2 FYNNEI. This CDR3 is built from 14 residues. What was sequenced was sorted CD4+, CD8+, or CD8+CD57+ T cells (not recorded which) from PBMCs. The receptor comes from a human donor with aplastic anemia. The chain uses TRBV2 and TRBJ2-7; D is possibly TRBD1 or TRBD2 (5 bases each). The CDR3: CASREGLASYEQYF. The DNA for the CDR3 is TGTGCCAGCAGAGAGGGGCTTGCCTCCTACGAGCAGTACTTC.